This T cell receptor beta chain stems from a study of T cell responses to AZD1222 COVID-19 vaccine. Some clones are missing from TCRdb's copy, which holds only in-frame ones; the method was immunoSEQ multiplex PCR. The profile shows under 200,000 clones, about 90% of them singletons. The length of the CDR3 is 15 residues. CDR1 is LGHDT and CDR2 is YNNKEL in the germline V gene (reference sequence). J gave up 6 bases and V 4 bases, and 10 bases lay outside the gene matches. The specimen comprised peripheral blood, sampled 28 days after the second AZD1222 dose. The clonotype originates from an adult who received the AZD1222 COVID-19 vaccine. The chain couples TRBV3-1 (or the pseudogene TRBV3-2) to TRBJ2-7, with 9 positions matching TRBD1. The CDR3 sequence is CASSRGDRDFGEQYF. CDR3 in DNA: TGTGCCAGCAGCCGTGGGGACAGGGACTTTGGCGAGCAGTACTTC.